This T cell receptor beta chain was observed in a study of blood T cell repertoires in COVID-19. Study background: Sources were T cells, B-cell-depleted T cells, or PBMCs; the material itself was cDNA or gDNA.

Only in-frame clones appear in the TCRdb table, and some are missing; sequencing was by immunoSEQ multiplex PCR. The top ten clones hold approximately 1.8% of a sample with some 510,000 clones, around nine tenths of them seen once. This CDR3 is 10 amino acids long. This chain links TRBV21-1 with TRBJ2-7; no DNA check was done on the table's D call, TRBD1. TRBV21-1 is listed as a pseudogene. Specimen: PBMCs or T cells enriched from blood (not recorded which). The receptor was isolated from a woman in her thirties or forties who had recovered from COVID-19. The CDR3 bases are TGTGCCAGCAGCGACAACGAGCAGTACTTC. Translation: CASSDNEQYF.